These T cell receptor beta chains were read from a single sample in a study of blood T cell repertoires in COVID-19. Assay: immunoSEQ multiplex PCR; the TCRdb copy retains only in-frame clones and omits some. The sample holds approximately 240,000 clones, around four fifths seen once. The source material was peripheral blood. The receptors were gathered from a woman in her sixties or seventies who had recovered from COVID-19. CDR3s include the opening cysteine and the closing phenylalanine or tryptophan. A D gene is named only where the DNA matches it firmly. Clone size is given for some rows only: seen once, a few or many times, or a class if the clone is expanded.

>TRBV10-1|-|-|TRBJ1-1
TGCGCCAGCAGTGACGCAGTGAACACTGAAGCTTTCTTT
CASSDAVNTEAFF
>TRBV2|-|-|TRBJ2-1
TGTGCCAGCAGTGAAGCGCGCTACAATGAGCAGTTCTTC
CASSEARYNEQFF
>TRBV18|-|-|TRBJ1-1
TGTGCCAGCTCACCTGGCAGTAACACTGAAGCTTTCTTT
CASSPGSNTEAFF
>TRBV6-5|TRBD1|-|TRBJ1-5
TGTGCCAGCAACCCACAGGGGGCTGGGCAGCCCCAGCATTTT
CASNPQGAGQPQHF
>TRBV12-5|TRBD1|-|TRBJ1-1
TGTGCTAGTGGTTTGGGAACAGGGGCCAAACCAAAAGAAGCTTTCTTT
CASGLGTGAKPKEAFF
>TRBV19|TRBD2|-|TRBJ2-2
TGTGCCAGTACCAGAGAGCGGGGGATGAACACCGGGGAGCTGTTTTTT
CASTRERGMNTGELFF
>TRBV7-2|TRBD2|-|TRBJ2-1
TGTGCCAGCAGAAAGGGACTAGCTTTCAATGAGCAGTTCTTC
CASRKGLAFNEQFF
>TRBV11-2|-|-|TRBJ1-1
TGTGCCAGCAGCTTAGATGGGATATCCCAGGGGAACACTGAAGCTTTCTTT
CASSLDGISQGNTEAFF
>TRBV2|-|-|TRBJ1-5
TGTGCCAGCAGGGGAGCTGGTCGGGACATGTATAGCAATCAGCCCCAGCATTTT
CASRGAGRDMYSNQPQHF
>TRBV5-8|-|-|TRBJ2-1
TGTGCCAGCAGCTTGGGCATAGGGGTCTACAATGAGCAGTTCTTC
CASSLGIGVYNEQFF
>TRBV11-2|TRBD2|-|TRBJ2-7
TGTGCCAGCAGCTTAGATTGGGCTAGCGGGGGTTACGAGCAGTACTTC
CASSLDWASGGYEQYF
>TRBV10-3|TRBD2|once|TRBJ2-5
TGTGCCATCAGTGATCCAGCGGGGGATCGGGAGACCCAGTACTTC
CAISDPAGDRETQYF
>TRBV18|-|-|TRBJ2-7
TGTGCCAGCTCGGGGCTAGCGTCCCACGAGCAGTACTTC
CASSGLASHEQYF
>TRBV30|TRBD2|-|TRBJ2-5
TGTGCCTGGAGGCGGGGGACCTACCAAGAGACCCAGTACTTC
CAWRRGTYQETQYF
>TRBV23-1|TRBD1|once|TRBJ1-2
TGCGCCAGCAGTCAATTGACAGGGTCTGATGGCTACACCTTC
CASSQLTGSDGYTF
>TRBV18|TRBD1|-|TRBJ1-4
TGTGCCAGCTCATCTTCAGGGGGTTTTGAAAAACTGTTTTTT
CASSSSGGFEKLFF
>TRBV25-1|-|-|TRBJ1-3
TGTGCCAGCAGTGAATTCGGGTTTACTGGAAACACCATATATTTT
CASSEFGFTGNTIYF
>TRBV19|-|-|TRBJ1-1
TGTGCCAGTAATGAGAACAGGGATCGTACTGAAGCTTTCTTT
CASNENRDRTEAFF
>TRBV5-4|TRBD1|-|TRBJ1-2
TGTGCCAGCAGCTTGGAGACAGGGGTAGGCTACACCTTC
CASSLETGVGYTF
>TRBV2|TRBD1|-|TRBJ2-7
TGTGCCAGCAAGGGGACAGCCTACGAGCAGTACTTC
CASKGTAYEQYF
>TRBV19|TRBD2|-|TRBJ2-1
TGTGCCAGTAGTATAAGTAGCGGGGGGGCCGGGGATGAGCAGTTCTTC
CASSISSGGAGDEQFF
>TRBV30|-|-|TRBJ2-7
TGTGCCTGGAGTACCCGGGCCTACGAGCAGTACTTC
CAWSTRAYEQYF
>TRBV10-3|TRBD1|-|TRBJ2-7
TGTGCCATCAGTGAACGACAGGGGGTCACCTACGAGCAGTACTTC
CAISERQGVTYEQYF
>TRBV6-6|-|-|TRBJ1-1
TGTGCCAGCAGTTACGGCAGGCAGGGGAACACTGAAGCTTTCTTT
CASSYGRQGNTEAFF
>TRBV7-9|TRBD1|many|TRBJ1-1
TGTGCCAGCAGCTTAAACAGGGGGCATGGCACTGAAGCTTTCTTT
CASSLNRGHGTEAFF
>TRBV18|TRBD1|few|TRBJ2-7
TGTGCCAGCTCACCAGGGACAGACTACGAGCAGTACTTC
CASSPGTDYEQYF
>TRBV19|TRBD1|-|TRBJ1-1
TGTGCCAGTAGTCTTACAGGGGTTTTGGACACTGAAGCTTTCTTT
CASSLTGVLDTEAFF